This T cell receptor beta chain was found in a study of cytomegalovirus exposure and HLA in healthy donors. Study results and limitations: Cytomegalovirus association was listed for 150 or so TCR beta chains.

Using immunoSEQ multiplex PCR, the repertoire was profiled, and TCRdb retains in-frame clones only, with some absent. The top ten clones hold 10% of a sample with roughly 150,000 clones, around 82% of them seen once. On this clone itself: The antigen remains undetermined.

V was shortened by 5 bases and J by 1 base, with 8 bases between the two germline ends. This CDR3 spans 13 amino acids. Germline CDR1 MDHEN, CDR2 SYDVKM. The clonotype was recovered from a man aged 30-40 years in good health and CMV-seropositive. The sequencing input was PBMCs. V and J are TRBV28 and TRBJ1-1; D is uncertain. DNA of the CDR3: TGTGCCAGCAGTCTAGATGCGAACACTGAAGCTTTCTTT. Residues: CASSLDANTEAFF.